This entry lists 9 T cell receptor beta chains sequenced from one sample in a study of blood T cell repertoires in COVID-19. Only in-frame clones appear in the TCRdb table, and some are missing; sequencing was by immunoSEQ multiplex PCR. Altogether some 120,000 clones are present, roughly 88% being singletons, with the ten largest covering approximately 1.2%. Sequenced sample: peripheral blood. Source of these receptors: a woman of 80 years or more with acute or convalescent COVID-19.

The chain couples TRBV10-2 to TRBJ2-7; the match to TRBD2 covers 7 bases. The CDR3 consists of 15 residues. In germline, CDR1 is WSHSY, CDR2 SAAADI. V trimming: 5 bases; J trimming: 0 bases; junction bases outside the gene matches: 7. The DNA of the CDR3 is TGCGCCAGCAGTCTACTAGCGACCAGCTCCTACGAGCAGTACTTC. This translates into CASSLLATSSYEQYF.

This chain joins TRBV2 and TRBJ2-7, with a tentative D call TRBD2 (6 bases). The CDR3 extends over 15 amino acids. V shed 4 bases and J shed 5 bases, with 18 bases lying between them. Germline-derived CDR1 and CDR2 are SNHLY and FYNNEI. Here the CDR3 reads CASSGRTIPNDEQYF. The DNA of the CDR3 is TGTGCCAGCAGTGGCCGGACTATCCCAAACGACGAGCAGTACTTC.

The chain links TRBV9 to TRBJ2-1; tentatively, D is TRBD1 (6 bases). The ends were cut back, 1 base at V and 5 bases at J, with 13 bases in the middle. Germline V CDR1 and CDR2: SGDLS, YYNGEE. The CDR3 length is 15 residues. The CDR3 DNA reads TGTGCCAGCAGCGTACAAGACAGGAGCCACAATGAGCAGTTCTTC. Protein sequence: CASSVQDRSHNEQFF.

This chain connects TRBV7-9 to TRBJ1-1, with 8 bases that match TRBD1. The germline V gene encodes CDR1 SEHNR and CDR2 FQNEAQ (reference sequence). The CDR3 has 14 amino acids. The ends lost 4 bases at V and 6 bases at J; junction bases unmatched: 7. The CDR3 protein is CASSSDRGSAEAFF. Written as DNA, the CDR3 is TGTGCCAGCAGCTCCGACAGGGGCAGCGCTGAAGCTTTCTTT.

V and J are TRBV9 and TRBJ1-6, with D hard to call. Between the trimmed V and J ends, which lost 0 bases and 10 bases, there was a span of 14 bases. This CDR3 spans 15 amino acids. In germline, CDR1 is SGDLS, CDR2 YYNGEE. CDR3 nucleotide sequence: TGTGCCAGCAGCGTAGAGGCAGGAAACAGCTCACCCCTCCACTTT. This codes for CASSVEAGNSSPLHF.

The chain combines TRBV19 with TRBJ1-5; D is unresolved. Germline assignment: CDR1 LNHDA and CDR2 SQIVND (reference sequence). Trimming removed 7 bases at V and 4 bases at J, with 14 bases between. The CDR3 consists of 14 residues. The CDR3 reads CASKPDTGNQPQHF. Written as DNA, the CDR3 is TGTGCCAGTAAGCCAGACACGGGGAATCAGCCCCAGCATTTT. The full variable domain, completed using reference TRBV19 and TRBJ1-5, is DGGITQSPKYLFRKEGQNVTLSCEQNLNHDAMYWYRQDPGQGLRLIYYSQIVNDFQKGDIAEGYSVSREKKESFPLTVTSAQKNPTAFYLCASKPDTGNQPQHFGDGTRLSIL.

This chain joins TRBV2 and TRBJ2-5; D is possibly TRBD1 (5 bases). Germline V CDR1 and CDR2: SNHLY, FYNNEI. The CDR3 runs 14 residues. V shed 8 bases and J shed 0 bases, with 13 bases lying between them. The CDR3 loop reads CASSGLSYQETQYF. In nucleotides, the CDR3 is TGTGCCAGCTCAGGGCTCTCGTACCAAGAGACCCAGTACTTC. The full variable domain, its missing parts supplied by reference TRBV2 and TRBJ2-5, is EPEVTQTPSHQVTQMGQEVILRCVPISNHLYFYWYRQILGQKVEFLVSFYNNEISEKSEIFDDQFSVERPDGSNFTLKIRSTKLEDSAMYFCASSGLSYQETQYFGPGTRLLVL.

The chain is built from TRBV19 and TRBJ2-5, with 7 bases aligning to TRBD1. Trimming at V came to 6 bases and at J to 6 bases, leaving 16 bases not matched to a gene. In germline, CDR1 is LNHDA, CDR2 SQIVND (reference sequence). The CDR3 length is 16 residues. CDR3 protein: CASRGGQDIGSQTQYF. The DNA for the CDR3 is TGTGCCAGTAGGGGCGGACAGGACATTGGTTCGCAGACCCAGTACTTC.

This rearrangement joins TRBV2 to TRBJ1-2; 7 nucleotides align to TRBD1. CDR1 is SNHLY, CDR2 FYNNEI, per germline. The CDR3 is 13 amino acids. V was clipped by 11 bases and J by 2 bases; unmatched bases: 8. The chain's CDR3 is CAGARGRNYGYTF. CDR3 bases: TGTGCCGGAGCTAGGGGGCGCAACTATGGCTACACCTTC.